The 11 T cell receptor beta chains listed next were all sequenced from one sample in a study of blood T cell repertoires in COVID-19. Repertoires were generated with immunoSEQ multiplex PCR, while TCRdb's copy carries only in-frame clones and drops some. The table has approximately 100,000 clones, approximately 82% seen once; the top ten hold roughly a tenth. Sample: peripheral blood. The receptor source for this set is a man between 65 and 80 years old with active or convalescent COVID-19.

V and J are TRBV11-2 and TRBJ2-4; a weak D match, TRBD2 (5 bases). Germline V lookup: CDR1 SGHAT, CDR2 FQNNGV. V was cut by 0 bases and J by 3 bases, with 12 bases left in between. This CDR3 region has 16 residues. CDR3 sequence: CASSLESSGIKNIQYF. The CDR3 DNA follows: TGTGCCAGCAGCTTAGAGTCCTCGGGAATCAAAAACATTCAGTACTTC.

The gene calls are TRBV7-2 and TRBJ1-6; no clear D gene. The CDR3 spans 18 residues. Trimming removed 1 base at V and 0 bases at J, with 13 bases between. Germline values: CDR1 SGHTA, CDR2 FQGNSA. The CDR3 nucleotides read TGTGCCAGCAGCTTAGACCTCCGATATAGCTCCTATAATTCACCCCTCCACTTT. Protein sequence: CASSLDLRYSSYNSPLHF.

The chain joins TRBV28 to TRBJ1-5, with D uncertain. With 7 bases removed from V and 4 bases from J, the gap between germline ends came to 17 bases. CDR1 is MDHEN and CDR2 is SYDVKM in the germline V gene. This CDR3 contains 15 residues. The CDR3 DNA is TGTGCCAGCACCTCGGGCGGACTAGGAAATCAGCCCCAGCATTTT. Protein product: CASTSGGLGNQPQHF. The whole variable domain, filled in from reference TRBV28 and TRBJ1-5, reads DVKVTQSSRYLVKRTGEKVFLECVQDMDHENMFWYRQDPGLGLRLIYFSYDVKMKEKGDIPEGYSVSREKKERFSLILESASTNQTSMYLCASTSGGLGNQPQHFGDGTRLSIL.

The chain carries TRBV5-1 and TRBJ1-6; D might be TRBD1 (6 bases). The germline gives CDR1 SGHRS, CDR2 YFSETQ. V dropped 5 bases and J dropped 4 bases, with 10 bases sitting between them. The CDR3 covers 14 residues. CDR3 sequence (DNA): TGCGCCAGCAGACAGGGCGAATATAATTCACCCCTCCACTTT. It is translated as CASRQGEYNSPLHF.

V is TRBV25-1 and J is TRBJ1-5; 7 nucleotides match TRBD1. The CDR3 totals 17 residues. Germline V CDR1 and CDR2: MGHDK, SYGVNS. J lost 0 bases, V lost 9 bases, and 14 bases had no gene match. CDR3 sequence (DNA): TGTGCCAGGATAGACAGGGCGAAGGCAAATAGCAATCAGCCCCAGCATTTT. Protein: CARIDRAKANSNQPQHF.

In its sample, this clone was seen a few times. The chain combines TRBV9 with TRBJ1-4, with D tentatively TRBD1 (5 bases). The CDR3 has 14 amino acids. V shed 2 bases and J shed 12 bases, with 17 bases lying between them. Germline V gene data show CDR1 as SGDLS and CDR2 as YYNGEE. The CDR3 DNA is TGTGCCAGCAGCGTGGATCAGAGGGGAGGGCAACTGTTTTTT. Translating gives CASSVDQRGGQLFF.

The V gene is TRBV27, the J gene TRBJ2-7; a possible D gene is TRBD2 (6 bases). The germline gives CDR1 MNHEY, CDR2 SMNVEV (reference sequence). With 2 bases removed from V and 6 bases from J, the gap between germline ends came to 17 bases. CDR3 length equals 15 residues. Here the CDR3 reads CASSLRLGSPSEQYF. The CDR3 nucleotides read TGTGCCAGCAGTTTACGACTAGGGAGTCCCTCCGAGCAGTACTTC.

The chain recombines TRBV18 with TRBJ2-1; 8 bases align to TRBD1. Germline CDR1 reads KGHSH; CDR2 reads LQKENI. The V segment lost 3 bases and the J segment 5 bases; nucleotides outside the gene matches: 3. This CDR3 has 14 residues. CDR3 residues: CASSPWTGNNEQFF. CDR3 DNA: TGTGCCAGCTCACCGTGGACAGGGAACAATGAGCAGTTCTTC.

The chain has TRBV5-1 and TRBJ1-1; the D gene is possibly TRBD1 (5 bases). Germline CDR1 is SGHRS and CDR2 is YFSETQ. The CDR3 consists of 14 residues. Trimming took off 5 bases at V and 2 bases at J, with 13 bases between the two ends. CDR3 DNA: TGCGCCAGCAGTCTTTGGGGCAGCAACACTGAAGCTTTCTTT. Protein product: CASSLWGSNTEAFF.

The rearrangement uses TRBV27 and TRBJ2-1, with TRBD1 identical over 10 bases. There are 15 residues in the CDR3. Germline V gene sequence: CDR1 MNHEY, CDR2 SMNVEV (reference sequence). J lost 7 bases, V lost 5 bases, and 8 bases had no gene match. CDR3 sequence reads: CASSLRQGARNEQFF. The CDR3, as DNA: TGTGCCAGCAGTCTAAGACAGGGGGCGCGGAATGAGCAGTTCTTC.

For the CDR3, the DNA is TGTGCCAGCAGCTTGGAGGTCAGGGGAGAGACCCAGTACTTC. Translating it yields CASSLEVRGETQYF. The chain recombines TRBV5-8 with TRBJ2-5; D might be TRBD1 (6 bases). V lost 0 bases, J lost 4 bases, and 10 bases lay in between. The CDR3 loop spans 14 amino acids. Germline loops: CDR1 SGHTS, CDR2 YDEGEE.